The 30 T cell receptor beta chains below come from one sample, sequenced in a study of blood T cell repertoires in COVID-19. TCRdb's copy holds only in-frame clones and misses some; the assay was immunoSEQ multiplex PCR. The profile covers some 270,000 clones, with roughly 84% appearing a single time and approximately 6.6% taken by the ten largest. Sample: PBMCs or T cells enriched from blood (not recorded which). Receptors originate from a woman in her forties or fifties who had been exposed to COVID-19.

There are a few counts of this clone. The chain couples TRBV14 to TRBJ2-7; a possible D gene is TRBD1 (6 bases). Germline V CDR1 and CDR2: SGHDN, FVKESK. V was trimmed by 2 bases and J by 6 bases, leaving 17 bases between them. The CDR3 loop spans 15 amino acids. For the CDR3, the DNA is TGTGCCAGCAGCCAACTTACGGGCTTCAGGGGCGAGCAGTACTTC. Protein sequence: CASSQLTGFRGEQYF.

This clone was picked up one time. The gene calls are TRBV4-3 and TRBJ2-1, with 8 positions matching TRBD2. Germline values: CDR1 LGHNA, CDR2 YSLEER. The trim removed 0 bases at V and 5 bases at J, leaving 6 bases unmatched. CDR3 length: 16 residues. The CDR3 nucleotides read TGCGCCAGCAGCCAAGATCTCGGGGGGGAGCACAATGAGCAGTTCTTC. Translation: CASSQDLGGEHNEQFF.

The chain combines TRBV18 with TRBJ2-4, with 13 positions matching TRBD2. The ends lost 4 bases at V and 8 bases at J; junction bases unmatched: 8. The CDR3 runs to 16 residues. Germline V lookup: CDR1 KGHSH, CDR2 LQKENI. For the CDR3, the DNA is TGTGCCAGCTCACTTGGACTAGCGGGGGAGAGGGACATTCAGTACTTC. Translation: CASSLGLAGERDIQYF.

The J gene is TRBJ2-2, the V gene TRBV6-6; 8 bases align to TRBD2. The V gene's germline CDR1 is MNHNY and CDR2 SVGAGI (reference sequence). The junction had 10 bases not matched to a gene; V was cut back by 4 bases and J by 3 bases. The CDR3 covers 17 residues. This CDR3 is CASSSHVSGGYTGELFF. In DNA form, the CDR3 reads TGTGCCAGCAGTTCCCACGTCAGCGGGGGATACACCGGGGAGCTGTTTTTT.

This clone was recorded at least ten times. The genes are TRBV6-5 and TRBJ1-2; perhaps TRBD1 as D (5 bases). The CDR3 loop spans 13 amino acids. Germline CDR1 and CDR2: MNHEY and SVGAGI. V was clipped by 11 bases and J by 8 bases, with 21 bases between them. This CDR3 is CAASRDFWLGYTF. The CDR3 coding sequence is TGTGCCGCCTCAAGGGACTTCTGGCTGGGCTACACCTTC.

The chain links TRBV11-2 to TRBJ1-2; D is perhaps TRBD1 (5 bases). This CDR3 is 13 amino acids long. Germline V CDR1 and CDR2: SGHAT, FQNNGV. The germline V and J ends were trimmed by 5 bases and 6 bases, with 13 bases remaining between them. The CDR3: CASSPLVGHGYTF. As DNA, the CDR3 is TGTGCCAGCAGCCCCCTCGTGGGGCATGGCTACACCTTC.

Here the CDR3 reads CASSLPGGSNTEAFF. The CDR3 bases are TGCGCCAGCAGCCTACCTGGCGGGTCGAACACTGAAGCTTTCTTT. This chain connects TRBV5-1 to TRBJ1-1; D gene ambiguous. The CDR3 spans 15 residues. Germline CDR1 and CDR2: SGHRS and YFSETQ. V was pared by 4 bases and J by 1 base, with 14 bases between.

V and J are TRBV5-5 and TRBJ2-1; weak D call: TRBD2 (7 bases). From germline, CDR1 is SGHKS and CDR2 YYEKEE (reference sequence). V was clipped by 2 bases and J by 6 bases, with 12 bases between them. The CDR3 has 14 amino acids. The CDR3 DNA follows: TGTGCCAGCAGCTTAGGAGGGGGGGCCAATGAGCAGTTCTTC. Translated, it gives CASSLGGGANEQFF. Looking up the rest from reference TRBV5-5 and TRBJ2-1 gives the full variable domain: DAGVTQSPTHLIKTRGQQVTLRCSPISGHKSVSWYQQVLGQGPQFIFQYYEKEERGRGNFPDRFSARQFPNYSSELNVNALLLGDSALYLCASSLGGGANEQFFGPGTRLTVL.

This clone was observed a single time. The chain employs TRBV21-1 and TRBJ1-2; the D call TRBD1 from the table was never checked on the DNA. TRBV21-1 is reported as a pseudogene. The CDR3 contains 16 residues. CDR3 protein: CASSRRDRDTSYGYTF. The DNA for the CDR3 is TGTGCCAGCAGCAGGAGGGACAGGGATACTAGCTATGGCTACACCTTC.

This chain links TRBV15 with TRBJ2-2; D perhaps matches TRBD1 (5 bases). Germline V gives CDR1 LNHNV, CDR2 YYDKDF (reference sequence). Trimming cost V 5 bases and J 5 bases, with 12 bases left between them. This CDR3 spans 14 amino acids. The CDR3 protein is CATSVRQTTGELFF. The DNA for the CDR3 is TGTGCCACCAGCGTAAGACAGACAACCGGGGAGCTGTTTTTT.

Note on this clone: Other DNA sequences in this specimen translate into the identical CDR3. This chain joins TRBV6-4 and TRBJ1-1; the match to TRBD1 covers 9 bases. Germline assignment: CDR1 MRHNA and CDR2 SNTAGT. V lost 5 bases and J lost 1; bases outside the gene matches: 2. CDR3 length equals 14 residues. The CDR3 is CASSSTGGNTEAFF. The CDR3 coding sequence is TGTGCCAGCAGTTCGACAGGGGGGAACACTGAAGCTTTCTTT.

The V and J genes are TRBV18 and TRBJ2-3; 9 bases map to TRBD1. Unmatched junction bases numbered 7, after V lost 3 bases and J lost 3 bases. The CDR3 extends over 16 amino acids. Germline CDR1 and CDR2: KGHSH and LQKENI. For the CDR3, the DNA is TGTGCCAGCTCACCGAGGACAGGGGATATAACAGATACGCAGTATTTT. Translating it yields CASSPRTGDITDTQYF. The complete variable domain, with remaining parts taken from reference TRBV18 and TRBJ2-3, reads NAGVMQNPRHLVRRRGQEARLRCSPMKGHSHVYWYRQLPEEGLKFMVYLQKENIIDESGMPKERFSAEFPKEGPSILRIQQVVRGDSAAYFCASSPRTGDITDTQYFGPGTRLTVL.

The J gene is TRBJ2-1, the V gene TRBV14; the match to TRBD1 covers 8 bases. CDR3 size: 16 residues. Germline lookup yields CDR1 SGHDN and CDR2 FVKESK. V was pared by 0 bases and J by 4 bases, with 5 bases of the junction left unmatched. In DNA form, the CDR3 reads TGTGCCAGCAGCCAAGATGGGGGACAGGAATACAATGAGCAGTTCTTC. Its translation: CASSQDGGQEYNEQFF.

The chain employs TRBV29-1 and TRBJ1-2; TRBD1 matches at 11 bases. The CDR3 runs 14 residues. The V and J ends lost 7 bases and 3 bases, in that order; junction bases with no gene match: 7. Germline V CDR1 and CDR2: SQVTM, ANQGSEA. CDR3 coding DNA: TGCAGCGCCGGACAGGGGGCGAGAGACTATGGCTACACCTTC. Translation gives CSAGQGARDYGYTF. Full variable domain (rest looked up from reference TRBV29-1 and TRBJ1-2): SAVISQKPSRDICQRGTSLTIQCQVDSQVTMMFWYRQQPGQSLTLIATANQGSEATYESGFVIDKFPISRPNLTFSTLTVSNMSPEDSSIYLCSAGQGARDYGYTFGSGTRLTVV.

This chain links TRBV7-2 with TRBJ2-1, with D possibly matching TRBD2 (6 bases). Looked up from germline, CDR1 is SGHTA and CDR2 is FQGNSA. The CDR3 totals 16 residues. With 8 bases removed from V and 11 bases from J, the gap between germline ends came to 28 bases. For the CDR3, the DNA is TGTGCCAGCGCGTCGACCCGGGGGAAGGCTCATAGGAAGCAGTTCTTC. Translation gives CASASTRGKAHRKQFF.

The rearrangement joins TRBV25-1 to TRBJ2-7, with D possibly TRBD2 on 6 matching bases. The CDR3 sequence is 15 residues long. Trimming stripped 0 bases from V and 6 bases from J, with 15 bases between. Germline V gene data show CDR1 as MGHDK and CDR2 as SYGVNS. Here the CDR3 DNA reads TGTGCCAGCAGTGAATATAAGGGGTCAGCGGGCGAGCAGTACTTC. This translates into CASSEYKGSAGEQYF.

The V call is TRBV5-4, the J call TRBJ2-6; 10 bases match TRBD1. Unmatched junction bases numbered 5, after V lost 4 bases and J lost 1 base. CDR3 length: 17 residues. The germline gives CDR1 SGHNT, CDR2 YYREEE (reference sequence). CDR3 amino acids: CASSLGQGGSGANVLTF. The CDR3, as DNA: TGTGCCAGCAGCCTCGGACAGGGGGGGTCTGGGGCCAACGTCCTGACTTTC. Full variable domain (missing parts from reference TRBV5-4 and TRBJ2-6): ETGVTQSPTHLIKTRGQQVTLRCSSQSGHNTVSWYQQALGQGPQFIFQYYREEENGRGNFPPRFSGLQFPNYSSELNVNALELDDSALYLCASSLGQGGSGANVLTFGAGSRLTVL.

The rearrangement joins TRBV5-5 to TRBJ2-6; D gene ambiguous. CDR3 length: 16 amino acids. Per the germline V gene, CDR1 is SGHKS and CDR2 is YYEKEE (reference sequence). The V gene lost 0 bases and the J gene lost 2 bases, with 9 bases spanning the gap. Written as DNA, the CDR3 is TGTGCCAGCAGCTTGGATCTAGTACCTGGGGCCAACGTCCTGACTTTC. Amino acids: CASSLDLVPGANVLTF.

The chain employs TRBV14 and TRBJ2-1; 13 positions match TRBD2. After removal of 1 base from V and 4 bases from J, the junction contained 19 bases not matched to a gene. Germline CDR1 and CDR2: SGHDN and FVKESK. The CDR3 runs to 22 residues. The CDR3 region has the DNA TGTGCCAGCAGCCAAGTAGGATCCGCGGGACTAGCGGGACTTTATTCTTACAATGAGCAGTTCTTC. Translated, it gives CASSQVGSAGLAGLYSYNEQFF.

The chain has TRBV19 and TRBJ1-1, with D unclear. The CDR3 has 13 residues. Germline CDR1 and CDR2: LNHDA and SQIVND (reference sequence). V lost 9 bases to trimming and J lost 0 bases, with 11 bases between them. The CDR3 bases are TGTGCCAGCTGGGGAGACCTGAACACTGAAGCTTTCTTT. It specifies CASWGDLNTEAFF. Full variable domain (missing parts from reference TRBV19 and TRBJ1-1): DGGITQSPKYLFRKEGQNVTLSCEQNLNHDAMYWYRQDPGQGLRLIYYSQIVNDFQKGDIAEGYSVSREKKESFPLTVTSAQKNPTAFYLCASWGDLNTEAFFGQGTRLTVV.

The chain employs TRBV5-1 and TRBJ1-3; no firm D call. This CDR3 is built from 15 residues. Germline V gene data show CDR1 as SGHRS and CDR2 as YFSETQ. The V gene lost 4 bases and the J gene lost 0 bases, with 11 bases spanning the gap. The CDR3: CASSPSVGSGNTIYF. CDR3 DNA: TGCGCCAGCAGCCCGAGCGTGGGCTCTGGAAACACCATATATTTT.

This clone was counted a few times. The chain employs TRBV27 and TRBJ1-1; D not resolved. CDR1 and CDR2 (germline): MNHEY, SMNVEV (reference sequence). V lost 5 bases to trimming and J lost 7 bases, with 17 bases between them. The CDR3 runs 14 residues. The CDR3 loop reads CASSPRPASGEAFF. Written as DNA, the CDR3 is TGTGCCAGCAGTCCCCGCCCCGCGTCCGGTGAAGCTTTCTTT.

This sequence joins TRBV19 and TRBJ1-1; D remains ambiguous. Germline loops: CDR1 LNHDA, CDR2 SQIVND (reference sequence). Trimming cost V 0 bases and J 1 base, with 3 bases left between them. The CDR3 sequence is 13 residues long. The CDR3 region has the DNA TGTGCCAGTAGTATAGACAAGAACACTGAAGCTTTCTTT. Protein sequence: CASSIDKNTEAFF.

The V call is TRBV9, the J call TRBJ1-1; D is ambiguous. With 0 bases removed from V and 0 bases from J, the gap between germline ends came to 9 bases. The CDR3 covers 15 residues. Germline-derived CDR1 and CDR2 are SGDLS and YYNGEE. The CDR3 protein is CASSVGPALNTEAFF. CDR3 sequence (DNA): TGTGCCAGCAGCGTAGGCCCAGCGTTGAACACTGAAGCTTTCTTT.

The chain links TRBV5-8 to TRBJ1-4; 12 bases agree with TRBD1. Germline values: CDR1 SGHTS, CDR2 YDEGEE. The CDR3 has 19 amino acids. After removal of 3 bases from V and 5 bases from J, the junction contained 14 bases not matched to a gene. This CDR3 reads CASSSIPPGQGAQNEKLFF. The CDR3 bases are TGTGCCAGCAGCTCCATTCCTCCGGGACAGGGGGCGCAAAATGAAAAACTGTTTTTT.

The chain links TRBV7-2 to TRBJ2-2; TRBD2 agrees at 8 bases. In germline, CDR1 is SGHTA, CDR2 FQGNSA. The trim removed 4 bases at V and 9 bases at J, leaving 10 bases unmatched. The CDR3 is 15 residues long. CDR3 loop: CASSSRGAESRELFF. CDR3 nucleotide sequence: TGTGCCAGCAGCTCGCGGGGGGCCGAGTCCCGGGAGCTGTTTTTT.

This clone was seen only a few times. This chain joins TRBV7-2 and TRBJ1-2; no definite D call. Germline values: CDR1 SGHTA, CDR2 FQGNSA. This CDR3 region has 14 residues. The V gene lost 4 bases and the J gene lost 8 bases, with 17 bases spanning the gap. The CDR3 spells CASSSPRFGEGYTF. CDR3 bases: TGTGCCAGCAGCTCACCTCGGTTTGGGGAGGGCTACACCTTC.

This rearrangement joins TRBV11-3 to TRBJ1-1; 7 bases agree with TRBD1. Germline CDR1 SGHNT, CDR2 YENEEA. The trim removed 1 base at V and 6 bases at J, leaving 2 bases unmatched. The CDR3 totals 13 residues. The CDR3 nucleotides are TGTGCCAGCAGCTTAGGTCAGGGGGCTGAAGCTTTCTTT. It encodes CASSLGQGAEAFF.

For the CDR3, the DNA is TGTGCCAGCAGCGTAGCTACAGGCACCGGGGAAGCTTTCTTT. The encoded protein is CASSVATGTGEAFF. The chain has TRBV9 and TRBJ1-1; D may be TRBD1 (5 bases). Germline assignment: CDR1 SGDLS and CDR2 YYNGEE. The V and J ends lost 0 bases and 8 bases respectively, with 14 bases between them. This CDR3 is built from 14 residues. The full variable domain, its missing parts supplied by reference TRBV9 and TRBJ1-1, is DSGVTQTPKHLITATGQRVTLRCSPRSGDLSVYWYQQSLDQGLQFLIQYYNGEERAKGNILERFSAQQFPDLHSELNLSSLELGDSALYFCASSVATGTGEAFFGQGTRLTVV.

The chain couples TRBV29-1 to TRBJ2-1, with 9 bases lining up with TRBD2. Germline assignment: CDR1 SQVTM and CDR2 ANQGSEA. The CDR3 has 14 amino acids. Trimming cost V 5 bases and J 7 bases; bases outside gene matches: 9. CDR3 nucleotides: TGCAGCGTTTATATGGCGGGGGGGCAAAATGAGCAGTTCTTC. This translates into CSVYMAGGQNEQFF.